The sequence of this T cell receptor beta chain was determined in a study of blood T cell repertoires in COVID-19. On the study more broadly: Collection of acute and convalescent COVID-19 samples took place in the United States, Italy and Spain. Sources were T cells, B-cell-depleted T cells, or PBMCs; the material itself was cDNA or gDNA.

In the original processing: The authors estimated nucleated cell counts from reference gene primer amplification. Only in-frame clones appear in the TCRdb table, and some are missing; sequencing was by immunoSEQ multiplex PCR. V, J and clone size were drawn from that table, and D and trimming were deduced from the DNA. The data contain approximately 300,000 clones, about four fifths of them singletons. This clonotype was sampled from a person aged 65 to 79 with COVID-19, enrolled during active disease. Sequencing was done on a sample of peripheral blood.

The CDR3 loop is CASSFGRQNTGELFF. CDR3 sequence (DNA): TGTGCCAGCAGCTTCGGTAGACAAAACACCGGGGAGCTGTTTTTT. J is TRBJ2-2 and V is TRBV7-7; D remains ambiguous. Trimming pared 3 bases from V and 2 bases from J, leaving 10 bases between. This CDR3 region has 15 residues. Germline V gene sequence: CDR1 SSHAT, CDR2 FNYEAQ (reference sequence).